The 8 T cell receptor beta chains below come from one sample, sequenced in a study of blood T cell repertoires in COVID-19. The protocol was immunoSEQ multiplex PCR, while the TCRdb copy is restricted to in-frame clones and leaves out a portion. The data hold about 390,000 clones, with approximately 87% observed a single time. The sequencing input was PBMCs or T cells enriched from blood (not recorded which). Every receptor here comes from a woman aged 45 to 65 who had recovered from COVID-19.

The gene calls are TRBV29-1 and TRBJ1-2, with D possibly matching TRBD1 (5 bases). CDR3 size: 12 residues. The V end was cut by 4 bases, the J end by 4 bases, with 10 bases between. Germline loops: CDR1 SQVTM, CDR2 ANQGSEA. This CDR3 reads CSVVTGPYGYTF. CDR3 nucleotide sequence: TGCAGCGTTGTAACAGGACCCTATGGCTACACCTTC. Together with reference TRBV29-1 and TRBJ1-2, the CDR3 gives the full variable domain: SAVISQKPSRDICQRGTSLTIQCQVDSQVTMMFWYRQQPGQSLTLIATANQGSEATYESGFVIDKFPISRPNLTFSTLTVSNMSPEDSSIYLCSVVTGPYGYTFGSGTRLTVV.

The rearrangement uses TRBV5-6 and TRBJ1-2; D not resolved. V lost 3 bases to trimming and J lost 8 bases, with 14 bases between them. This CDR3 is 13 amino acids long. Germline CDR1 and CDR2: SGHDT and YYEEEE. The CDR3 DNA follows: TGTGCCAGCAGCTACCTGGCGGCTGGGGGCTACACCTTC. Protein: CASSYLAAGGYTF.

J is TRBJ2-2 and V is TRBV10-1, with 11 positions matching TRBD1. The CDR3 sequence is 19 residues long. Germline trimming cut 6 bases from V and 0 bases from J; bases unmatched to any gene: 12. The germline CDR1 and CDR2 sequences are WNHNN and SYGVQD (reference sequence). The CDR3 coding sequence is TGCGCCAGCAGAAGAGGGACAGGGGGACGGGATACGAACACCGGGGAGCTGTTTTTT. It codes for CASRRGTGGRDTNTGELFF.

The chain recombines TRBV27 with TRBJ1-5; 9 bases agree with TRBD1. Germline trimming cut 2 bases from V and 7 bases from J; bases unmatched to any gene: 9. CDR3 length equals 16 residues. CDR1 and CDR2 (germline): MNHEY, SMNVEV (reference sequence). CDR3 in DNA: TGTGCCAGCAGTTTACGCATGACAGGGGGGGGACAGCCCCAGCATTTT. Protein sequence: CASSLRMTGGGQPQHF.

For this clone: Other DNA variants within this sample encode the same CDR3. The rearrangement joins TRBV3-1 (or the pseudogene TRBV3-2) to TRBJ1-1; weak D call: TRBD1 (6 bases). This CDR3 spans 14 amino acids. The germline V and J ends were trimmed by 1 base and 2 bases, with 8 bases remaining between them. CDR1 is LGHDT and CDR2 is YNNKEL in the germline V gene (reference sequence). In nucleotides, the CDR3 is TGTGCCAGCAGCCAAGTCAGGGGAAACACTGAAGCTTTCTTT. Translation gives CASSQVRGNTEAFF.

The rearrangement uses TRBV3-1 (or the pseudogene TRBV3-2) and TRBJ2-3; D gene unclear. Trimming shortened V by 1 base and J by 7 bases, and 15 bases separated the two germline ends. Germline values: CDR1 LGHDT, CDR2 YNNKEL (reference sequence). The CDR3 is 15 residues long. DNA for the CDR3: TGTGCCAGCAGCCAAGTGCCGAGCCCCCTAAATACGCAGTATTTT. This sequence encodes CASSQVPSPLNTQYF.

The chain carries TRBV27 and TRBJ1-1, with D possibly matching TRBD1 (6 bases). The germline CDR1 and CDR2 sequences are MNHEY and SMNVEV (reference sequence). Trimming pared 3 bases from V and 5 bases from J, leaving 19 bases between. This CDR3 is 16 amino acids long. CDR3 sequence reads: CASSLDDRGARTEAFF. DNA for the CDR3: TGTGCCAGCAGTTTGGATGATCGGGGGGCGCGGACTGAAGCTTTCTTT.

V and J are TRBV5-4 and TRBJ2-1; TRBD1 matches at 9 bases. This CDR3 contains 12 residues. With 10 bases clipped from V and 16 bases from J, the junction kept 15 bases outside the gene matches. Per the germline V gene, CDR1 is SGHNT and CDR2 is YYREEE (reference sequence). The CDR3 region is CAGSTTGGAPFF. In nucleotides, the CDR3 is TGTGCCGGTTCAACAACAGGGGGCGCACCTTTCTTC. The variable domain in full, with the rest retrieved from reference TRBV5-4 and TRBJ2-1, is ETGVTQSPTHLIKTRGQQVTLRCSSQSGHNTVSWYQQALGQGPQFIFQYYREEENGRGNFPPRFSGLQFPNYSSELNVNALELDDSALYLCAGSTTGGAPFFGPGTRLTVL.